These T cell receptor beta chains were read from a single sample in a study of cytomegalovirus exposure and HLA in healthy donors. Using immunoSEQ multiplex PCR, the repertoire was profiled, and TCRdb retains in-frame clones only, with some absent. The data hold 100,000 to 120,000 clones, with around 77% observed a single time. Material for sequencing was PBMCs. These receptors were collected from a woman in her twenties or thirties in good health and CMV-seropositive. Each CDR3 is given with its conserved first and last residue. A D gene is named only where the DNA matches it firmly. Where a row states a size, it is once, few, many or the class of an expanded clone; other rows omit it.

size	V	D	J	CDR3	DNA
once	TRBV5-1	TRBD1	TRBJ1-5	CASSMTGGNQPQHF	TGCGCCAGCAGCATGACAGGGGGCAATCAGCCCCAGCATTTT
.	TRBV9	.	TRBJ1-4	CASSVDNAATNEKLFF	TGTGCCAGCAGCGTAGACAACGCGGCAACTAATGAAAAACTGTTTTTT
.	TRBV5-1	.	TRBJ1-1	CASSFLEAATEAFF	TGCGCCAGCAGCTTCTTGGAGGCGGCCACTGAAGCTTTCTTT
.	TRBV5-1	TRBD2	TRBJ2-7	CASSLRTSGGTERIPYEQYF	TGCGCCAGCAGCCTACGGACTAGCGGAGGGACGGAGCGAATCCCCTACGAGCAGTACTTC
few	TRBV6-1	TRBD2	TRBJ2-3	CASSPSGRADTQYF	TGTGCCAGCAGCCCTAGCGGGAGGGCAGATACGCAGTATTTT
once	TRBV30	.	TRBJ1-6	CAWGTRSNSPLHF	TGTGCCTGGGGGACAAGGAGTAATTCACCCCTCCACTTT
once	TRBV18	.	TRBJ2-5	CATTMGYQETQYF	TGTGCCACCACCATGGGCTATCAAGAGACCCAGTACTTC
.	TRBV18	.	TRBJ1-2	CASSPSDYGYTF	TGTGCCAGCTCACCATCTGACTATGGCTACACCTTC
.	TRBV5-1	TRBD2	TRBJ2-3	CASSIAGLAGNTDTQYF	TGCGCCAGCAGCATTGCGGGACTAGCGGGGAACACAGATACGCAGTATTTT
.	TRBV19	TRBD2	TRBJ2-7	CASSRGLAGGEYEQYF	TGTGCCAGTAGCCGAGGACTAGCGGGGGGGGAGTACGAGCAGTACTTC
.	TRBV28	.	TRBJ2-2	CASSLGSGELFF	TGTGCCAGCAGTTTAGGCTCCGGGGAGCTGTTTTTT
.	TRBV6-5	TRBD1	TRBJ1-2	CASSKSQGAHYGYTF	TGTGCCAGCAGCAAATCCCAGGGGGCGCATTATGGCTACACCTTC
.	TRBV9	.	TRBJ1-2	CASSDRREFNYGYTF	TGTGCCAGCAGCGACCGCAGGGAATTTAACTATGGCTACACCTTC
.	TRBV30	.	TRBJ2-2	CAWSVSGELFF	TGTGCCTGGAGTGTCTCCGGGGAGCTGTTTTTT
.	TRBV11-2	TRBD1	TRBJ2-3	CAVSGQGKNTQYF	TGTGCCGTATCGGGACAGGGGAAGAATACGCAGTATTTT
.	TRBV7-9	.	TRBJ1-1	CASSLGTAYLSFF	TGTGCCAGCAGCTTAGGGACAGCTTATTTATCTTTCTTT
.	TRBV29-1	.	TRBJ2-3	CSVDRTDTQYF	TGCAGCGTTGACAGAACAGATACGCAGTATTTT
.	TRBV28	TRBD1	TRBJ1-2	CASSLSEPRGRGGYTF	TGTGCCAGCAGTTTATCTGAACCCAGGGGGCGCGGTGGCTACACCTTC
.	TRBV6-1	TRBD1	TRBJ2-7	CASRLSDRASYEQYF	TGTGCCAGCAGATTATCGGACAGGGCCTCCTACGAGCAGTACTTC
.	TRBV30	.	TRBJ2-2	CAWRAKEGAANTGELFF	TGTGCCTGGAGGGCGAAGGAGGGGGCGGCCAACACCGGGGAGCTGTTTTTT
once	TRBV11-2	.	TRBJ1-6	CATKEVPHDSPLHF	TGTGCCACCAAGGAGGTACCCCATGATTCACCCCTCCACTTT
.	TRBV30	.	TRBJ1-5	CAWSTYGTLNQPQHF	TGTGCCTGGAGTACCTACGGGACACTCAATCAGCCCCAGCATTTT
.	TRBV15	.	TRBJ1-1	CATSREGGTEAFF	TGTGCCACCAGCAGAGAGGGGGGCACTGAAGCTTTCTTT
few	TRBV7-9	.	TRBJ2-1	CASSLTGVSNEQFF	TGTGCCAGCAGCTTAACGGGGGTATCGAATGAGCAGTTCTTC
.	TRBV11-3	.	TRBJ2-2	CASSLSPPGGELFF	TGTGCCAGCAGCTTATCCCCCCCGGGCGGGGAGCTGTTTTTT
.	TRBV5-1	.	TRBJ2-1	CASSLGGGRLINEQFF	TGCGCCAGCAGCTTGGGCGGGGGCAGGCTGATCAATGAGCAGTTCTTC
.	TRBV6-4	.	TRBJ2-4	CASSDLDGGIQYF	TGTGCCAGCAGTGACTTGGACGGAGGCATTCAGTACTTC
few	TRBV11-2	TRBD2	TRBJ2-7	CASSLPVLRLADYEQYF	TGTGCCAGCAGCCTACCAGTCTTACGGCTAGCGGACTACGAGCAGTACTTC
.	TRBV11-2	.	TRBJ2-7	CASSRRDRLYEQYF	TGTGCCAGCAGCCGCAGAGACAGACTCTACGAGCAGTACTTC
.	TRBV6-5	.	TRBJ1-5	CASNPGAGSQPQHF	TGTGCCAGCAACCCCGGGGCCGGGAGTCAGCCCCAGCATTTT
.	TRBV11-3	.	TRBJ2-2	CASSSLLGDTGELFF	TGTGCCAGCAGCTCTTTGTTAGGGGACACCGGGGAGCTGTTTTTT
.	TRBV29-1	.	TRBJ1-3	CSVETRRQLGNAIYF	TGCAGCGTTGAAACCCGCCGACAGCTCGGAAACGCCATATATTTT
.	TRBV6-1	TRBD2	TRBJ2-7	CASSGIAGFPPPYEQYF	TGTGCCAGCAGTGGAATAGCGGGTTTTCCTCCCCCCTACGAGCAGTACTTC
.	TRBV19	.	TRBJ1-1	CASSIGLMNTEAFF	TGTGCCAGTAGTATCGGTTTAATGAACACTGAAGCTTTCTTT
.	TRBV7-9	TRBD1	TRBJ1-3	CASSLFDRGLSGNTIYF	TGTGCCAGCAGCTTATTTGACAGGGGACTTTCTGGAAACACCATATATTTT
.	TRBV2	TRBD2	TRBJ2-5	CASSKLAGGNQETQYF	TGTGCCAGCAGTAAACTAGCGGGGGGGAACCAAGAGACCCAGTACTTC
.	TRBV27	.	TRBJ2-3	CASSPGGSLNTQYF	TGTGCCAGCAGCCCCGGGGGTAGCTTAAATACGCAGTATTTT
.	TRBV7-3	.	TRBJ2-1	CASSLTPSVMVQFF	TGTGCCAGCAGCTTAACTCCTAGCGTGATGGTACAGTTCTTC
medium-sized	TRBV7-9	.	TRBJ1-4	CASSFLGSGEKLFF	TGTGCCAGCAGCTTCTTGGGTTCGGGTGAAAAACTGTTTTTT
.	TRBV2	TRBD2	TRBJ2-7	CASSEEGGANWYF	TGTGCCAGCAGTGAAGAGGGAGGGGCTAACTGGTACTTC
few	TRBV5-6	TRBD1	TRBJ1-3	CASSIQGAWSGNTIYF	TGTGCCAGCAGCATTCAGGGGGCATGGTCTGGAAACACCATATATTTT
.	TRBV7-9	.	TRBJ1-1	CASSLAGATTEAFF	TGTGCCAGCAGCTTAGCGGGCGCCACGACTGAAGCTTTCTTT
.	TRBV7-2	TRBD1	TRBJ1-6	CASRLGTVDNSPLHF	TGTGCCAGCAGACTCGGGACAGTTGATAATTCACCCCTCCACTTT
few	TRBV5-1	.	TRBJ2-1	CASSLDGASNEQFF	TGCGCCAGCAGCTTGGATGGGGCCTCCAATGAGCAGTTCTTC
once	TRBV28	TRBD1	TRBJ1-2	CASSKKRQGPSYFYGYTF	TGTGCCAGCAGCAAAAAGAGACAGGGACCCTCCTACTTTTATGGCTACACCTTC
.	TRBV10-3	.	TRBJ1-1	CAISEQVMNTEAFF	TGTGCCATCAGTGAACAGGTGATGAACACTGAAGCTTTCTTT
.	TRBV6-1	TRBD1	TRBJ2-7	CASRTGTGGYYEQYF	TGTGCCAGCAGGACCGGGACAGGGGGGTACTACGAGCAGTACTTC